A selection of T cell receptor beta chains follows, all from one sample in a study of blood T cell repertoires in COVID-19. TCRdb's table, derived via immunoSEQ multiplex PCR, lists solely in-frame clones and lacks some. The table has some 170,000 clones, more than 80% seen once. Sequencing was carried out using peripheral blood. The receptor set was obtained from a woman aged 55-75 years with acute or convalescent COVID-19. The CDR3 runs from the conserved cysteine through the conserved F or W. D genes are given only for firm matches.

j_call	v_call	d_call	cdr3_aa
TRBJ2-1	TRBV25-1	TRBD2	CASSGAGVYNEQFF
TRBJ1-5	TRBV28	TRBD1	CASSSTGGWNNQPQHF
TRBJ1-2	TRBV18	.	CASSPRGGPFGYTF
TRBJ2-5	TRBV6-5	.	CASSLPGTGGETQYF
TRBJ2-7	TRBV6-5	.	CASSDLSRGEQYF
TRBJ2-1	TRBV18	TRBD2	CASSPGGSRYNEQFF
TRBJ1-4	TRBV19	.	CASSIETGTATNEKLFF
TRBJ2-2	TRBV28	TRBD1	CASTQGTGITGELFF
TRBJ1-2	TRBV2	.	CASTAHPQIVFYGYTF
TRBJ1-2	TRBV2	.	CASSLTVSNYGYTF
TRBJ2-3	TRBV3-1/TRBV3-2	TRBD2	CASSQDPPFTSAGGTDTQYF
TRBJ1-2	TRBV6-5	.	CASSPAARSYGYTF
TRBJ1-1	TRBV2	.	CASSKDGGAGTEAFF